The present entry profiles one T cell receptor (beta chain) with its context. This clonotype showed up just a few times. No cognate antigen has been identified for it. No much larger clone exists at a distance of one base, and base qualities are not known. The donors were roughly 39 Caucasian individuals from Russia, aged roughly 6 to 90 years, who were systemically healthy. Roughly 9 milliliters of peripheral blood were drawn from each donor into EDTA-treated Vacutainer tubes. Ficoll-Paque density-gradient centrifugation was used to isolate PBMCs, with at least 7 million per sample. Total RNA was extracted from PBMCs with Trizol reagent, with at least 6 micrograms obtained per sample. The percentages of naive CD45RAhigh/CD27high T cells were determined by flow cytometry on a PBMC aliquot from every donor. This sample was included in a study of blood T cells in healthy people across ages (dated by TCRdb to 2014 to 2015). Study-level background: In model experiments, roughly one uniquely barcoded TCR beta cDNA molecule per two T cells was captured by template switching. To track age-related changes in TCR beta repertoire diversity, the study relied on deep sequencing normalized with unique cDNA molecular identifiers. Four age groups were formed from the donors: young (average approximately 15 years), middle-aged (less than 40), aged (roughly 56) and long-lived (approximately 78). Using the same blood draw, the study looked at two additional independent replicas of 1 million unique cDNA reads for two donors, one aged 18 to 30 and the other aged 80 or older. Beyond this particular receptor, the publication reports: The percentage of naive T cells measured by flow cytometry correlated strongly with observed TCR beta diversity. Compared with the aged group, more naive CD4+ T cells, fewer expanded clones and increased TCR diversity were shown by the long-lived group, suggesting age selection. Estimates of total diversity from one million sequenced T cells were regarded as lower bounds and underestimates. Donor CMV infection status was unknown, potentially confounding age-related changes in expanded clonotypes. Because profiling used bulk unsorted PBMCs, naive and antigen-experienced compartments could not be compared conclusively. As age increased, observed TCR beta diversity per million T cells dropped in a roughly linear way, and a significant reduction was already evident by age 40.

The trim is 5 bases for V and 2 bases for J, with a gap of 12 bases between the germline ends. CDR3 length: 14 amino acids, cysteine to phenylalanine. The entry retains the CDR3 DNA only, 42 bases that are in frame from base 1. The germline V gene yields SGHRS for CDR1 and YFSETQ for CDR2. The library was built by means of 5' RACE. The reads were generated on an Illumina HiSeq 2500. A second 7 to 11 cycle PCR used a sample-barcoded 5' primer and a J-beta primer mix. A template-switch 5' adaptor carrying 12 random nucleotides introduced a unique molecular identifier onto each TCR beta cDNA molecule. Each sample yielded at least 2.5 million CDR3-containing paired-end reads. First-strand cDNA synthesis was performed from all RNA using the Mint cDNA synthesis kit, with priming by a TRBC-specific oligonucleotide. After uracil-DNA glycosylase treatment, a first 18-cycle PCR used universal primers M1SS and BC2_uni_R on all cDNA. Per the original workflow: Each sample was normalized by randomly selecting 1 million high-quality reads, each carrying a distinct molecular identifier. Instead of being binned into consensus sequences, reads that shared molecular identifiers were thrown out. MiTCR, with a Q25 quality threshold and the strictest error-elimination algorithm, was used for CDR3 identification, clonotype clustering and error correction. A nonparametric unseen species model with Euler transformation was used to estimate lower-bound total TCR beta diversity. In TCRdb, the public reads were trimmed at Q25 with fastp and aligned with MiXCR, with productive beta chains retained. For every CDR3 protein sequence, its rows merge into one entry that carries the most common genes and DNA. These V and J calls originate from TCRdb's pipeline instead of the authors' own analysis. This sample holds approximately 900,000 distinct CDR3 sequences; about 29% were observed only once. The top ten clones comprise roughly 10% of the sample.

The same data also went into a second study, on T cells of mothers and their children. From that second study: Donors were nine systemically healthy Caucasian individuals: three mothers and their six children. cDNA synthesis consumed the entire amount of extracted RNA, loaded at approximately 1.6 ug RNA in each 15 ul reaction. In the second PCR, the M1S primer added sample barcodes and 2-4 random nucleotides. More than 8 million TCR beta CDR3 reads were obtained from each mother, and 2.5 million to 3.5 million reads were obtained from each child. In both related and unrelated pairs, thymic selection shapes the output of TCR recombination in a similar way, with inherited differences having only a minor effect. Normalized repertoire overlap was always slightly but never significantly higher in related than unrelated mother-child pairs. Persistent microchimeric T cell clones were not detected, at a sensitivity of 95 to 100 clones per million clonotypes. In the study, deep NGS was used to compare the TCR beta repertoires of mothers and children, and features distinguishing related mother-child pairs from unrelated individuals were sought. Mothers averaged 40 +/- 4 years of age and children averaged about 10 +/- 4 years. Libraries were sequenced on Illumina HiSeq 2000 with 100+100 nt paired-end reads after adapter ligation with NEBNext reagents. To avoid cross-contamination, the mother libraries and the child libraries were prepared a month apart and sequenced in separate runs. Between roughly 500,000 and 2,100,000 distinct TCR beta clonotypes were identified per donor. Naive TCR beta clonotypes were estimated from low-frequency clonotypes matched to each donor's FACS-determined naive share, without sorting.

The sample was blood. The chain links TRBV5-1 with TRBJ2-3; TRBD1 is a possible D gene, resting on 6 matching bases. The sequence was obtained from a woman aged 40 to 50 in good health. In nucleotide form, the sequence is TGCGCCAGCAGTTCACAGGGTATCACAGATACGCAGTATTTT. This codes for CASSSQGITDTQYF. The full variable domain, with segments outside the CDR3 supplied by the reference TRBV5-1 and TRBJ2-3 proteins, appears as KAGVTQTPRYLIKTRGQQVTLSCSPISGHRSVSWYQQTPGQGLQFLFEYFSETQRNKGNFPGRFSGRQFSNSRSEMNVSTLELGDSALYLCASSSQGITDTQYFGPGTRLTVL.